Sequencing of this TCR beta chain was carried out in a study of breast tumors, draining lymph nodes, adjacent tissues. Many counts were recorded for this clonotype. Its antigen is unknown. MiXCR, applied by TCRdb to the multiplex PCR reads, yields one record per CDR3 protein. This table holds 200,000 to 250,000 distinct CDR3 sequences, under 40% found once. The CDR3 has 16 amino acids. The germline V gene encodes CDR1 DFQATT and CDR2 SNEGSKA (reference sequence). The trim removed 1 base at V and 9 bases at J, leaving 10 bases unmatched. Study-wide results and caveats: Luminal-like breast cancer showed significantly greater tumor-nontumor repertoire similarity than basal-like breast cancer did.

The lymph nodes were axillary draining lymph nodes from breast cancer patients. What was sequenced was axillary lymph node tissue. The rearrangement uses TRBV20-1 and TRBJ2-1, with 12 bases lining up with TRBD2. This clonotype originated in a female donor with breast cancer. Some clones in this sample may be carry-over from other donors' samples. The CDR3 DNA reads TGCAGTGCTAGAGCTTCAGGTCTAGCGGGAGGGGGTGAGCAGTTCTTC. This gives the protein CSARASGLAGGGEQFF.